What follows are 19 T cell receptor beta chains derived from one specimen sequenced in a study of blood T cell repertoires in COVID-19. Only in-frame clones appear in the TCRdb table, and some are missing; sequencing was by immunoSEQ multiplex PCR. The table includes 300,000 to 350,000 clones, around 88% detected once. The specimen sequenced was peripheral blood. These receptors were taken from a woman in her 30s with COVID-19, enrolled during active disease.

The chain joins TRBV6-5 to TRBJ2-3; D perhaps matches TRBD1 (6 bases). CDR1 and CDR2 from the germline V gene are MNHEY and SVGAGI. With 7 bases removed from V and 2 bases from J, the gap between germline ends came to 10 bases. The CDR3 loop spans 13 amino acids. The CDR3 coding sequence is TGTGCCAGCAAAAGGACAGCCACAGATACGCAGTATTTT. Protein sequence: CASKRTATDTQYF.

The gene calls are TRBV7-2 and TRBJ2-1; 12 bases agree with TRBD2. With V trimmed by 4 bases and J by 2 bases, 0 bases remained unmatched. Germline V gene lookup returns CDR1 SGHTA and CDR2 FQGNSA. The CDR3 has 15 amino acids. CDR3 bases: TGTGCCAGCAGCTCTAGCGGGGGGGCCTACAATGAGCAGTTCTTC. As protein: CASSSSGGAYNEQFF.

CDR3 sequence: CASSVRRQGFYEQYF. CDR3 coding DNA: TGTGCCAGCAGTGTCCGACGACAGGGATTCTACGAGCAGTACTTC. This chain joins TRBV2 and TRBJ2-7; 7 bases align to TRBD1. Germline trimming cut 4 bases from V and 3 bases from J; bases unmatched to any gene: 9. CDR1 and CDR2 from the germline V gene are SNHLY and FYNNEI. This CDR3 has 15 amino acids.

CDR3 protein: CASSYSRLAGANTGELFF. The CDR3 DNA reads TGTGCCAGCAGTTACTCGCGGCTAGCGGGGGCAAACACCGGGGAGCTGTTTTTT. The gene calls are TRBV6-2 or TRBV6-3 and TRBJ2-2, with 10 nucleotides matching TRBD2. The V and J ends lost 0 bases and 2 bases, in that order; junction bases with no gene match: 6. CDR3 size: 18 residues. Germline V gene sequence: CDR1 MNHEY, CDR2 SVGEGT.

The chain links TRBV6-2 or TRBV6-3 to TRBJ2-7, with D possibly TRBD1 on 6 matching bases. Germline CDR1 MNHEY, CDR2 SVGEGT. Trimming cost V 2 bases and J 7 bases, with 18 bases left between them. This CDR3 has 15 residues. The CDR3 coding sequence is TGTGCCAGCAGTTACGTGCGGACCCAAAGGGGGGAGCAGTACTTC. Encoded protein: CASSYVRTQRGEQYF.

This clone was picked up many times. The V and J genes are TRBV4-2 and TRBJ2-7, with D possibly being TRBD2 (6 bases). V dropped 4 bases and J dropped 3 bases, with 16 bases sitting between them. The length of the CDR3 is 15 residues. Germline values: CDR1 LGHNA, CDR2 YNFKEQ. CDR3 protein: CASSRTRDGNYEQYF. The CDR3 nucleotides are TGTGCCAGCAGCCGAACGCGGGACGGAAACTACGAGCAGTACTTC.

This clone occurred a few times. The rearrangement joins TRBV5-5 to TRBJ2-7; 11 bases agree with TRBD2. Germline V gene sequence: CDR1 SGHKS, CDR2 YYEKEE (reference sequence). Trimming at V came to 4 bases and at J to 2 bases, leaving 5 bases not matched to a gene. The CDR3 loop spans 15 amino acids. CDR3 DNA sequence: TGTGCCAGCAGCCACTCTAGCGGGGGGCCCTACGAGCAGTACTTC. It encodes CASSHSSGGPYEQYF.

The rearrangement joins TRBV4-3 to TRBJ2-3; D not resolved. Trimming removed 0 bases from V and 2 bases from J, with 9 bases in between. The CDR3 contains 15 residues. CDR1 and CDR2 from the germline V gene are LGHNA and YSLEER. In DNA form, the CDR3 reads TGCGCCAGCAGCCAAGATCGGGTTCTCACAGATACGCAGTATTTT. Translation gives CASSQDRVLTDTQYF.

This chain joins TRBV5-1 and TRBJ1-5, with 8 nucleotides matching TRBD1. V shed 4 bases, J shed 6 bases, and the junction held 6 bases outside the gene matches. This CDR3 contains 14 residues. Looked up from germline, CDR1 is SGHRS and CDR2 is YFSETQ. CDR3 region: CASSLGQGSQPQHF. The CDR3 nucleotides are TGCGCCAGCAGCCTCGGACAGGGCAGTCAGCCCCAGCATTTT.

The gene calls are TRBV5-8 and TRBJ2-1; D remains ambiguous. This CDR3 comprises 14 residues. Trimming removed 2 bases at V and 8 bases at J, with 14 bases between. Germline V gene data show CDR1 as SGHTS and CDR2 as YDEGEE. In DNA, the CDR3 is TGTGCCAGCAGCTTTCAGTTGTTAGGAGATGAGCAGTTCTTC. Its translation: CASSFQLLGDEQFF.

This clone was detected once. The V gene is TRBV6-5, the J gene TRBJ1-6; D is unresolved. The V end was cut by 6 bases, the J end by 7 bases, with 10 bases between. Germline V gene sequence: CDR1 MNHEY, CDR2 SVGAGI. The CDR3 has 13 amino acids. As DNA, the CDR3 is TGTGCCAGCAGCCGGGAAGCGAATTCACCCCTCCACTTT. Its protein is CASSREANSPLHF.

This clone was seen once. This chain links TRBV13 with TRBJ1-2; 7 nucleotides align to TRBD1. Germline-derived CDR1 and CDR2 are PRHDT and FYEKMQ (reference sequence). Losses at the gene ends were 3 bases for V and 8 bases for J; bases not matched to a gene: 9. This CDR3 is built from 14 residues. As DNA, the CDR3 is TGTGCCAGCAGCTTGTCGCAAAGGGGGCACGGCTACACCTTC. It encodes CASSLSQRGHGYTF.

This clone was seen only once. The V and J genes are TRBV5-1 and TRBJ1-1; D gene uncertain. Trimming took off 0 bases at V and 0 bases at J, with 12 bases between the two ends. Germline V gene data show CDR1 as SGHRS and CDR2 as YFSETQ. The CDR3 runs 16 residues. CDR3 coding DNA: TGCGCCAGCAGCTTGGGGAGCAGCAACATGAACACTGAAGCTTTCTTT. Protein product: CASSLGSSNMNTEAFF.

The V call is TRBV19, the J call TRBJ1-1, with no clear D. V was trimmed by 5 bases and J by 5 bases, leaving 12 bases between them. Germline lookup yields CDR1 LNHDA and CDR2 SQIVND (reference sequence). The length of the CDR3 is 13 residues. The chain's CDR3 is CASSFSTGTEAFF. The CDR3 DNA is TGTGCCAGTAGTTTTTCGACGGGAACTGAAGCTTTCTTT.

The V and J genes are TRBV19 and TRBJ1-4; D is ambiguous. Per germline, CDR1 LNHDA and CDR2 SQIVND (reference sequence). This CDR3 has 12 residues. The V end was cut by 6 bases, the J end by 8 bases, with 10 bases between. The CDR3 reads CASSALSEKLFF. CDR3 in DNA: TGTGCCAGTAGCGCGTTATCGGAAAAACTGTTTTTT.

CDR3 sequence reads: CASSLVDSRNSPLHF. CDR3 sequence (DNA): TGCGCCAGCAGCTTGGTCGACAGCCGAAATTCACCCCTCCACTTT. V and J are TRBV5-1 and TRBJ1-6; tentative D call: TRBD1 (5 bases). V lost 0 bases, J lost 7 bases, and 11 bases lay in between. This CDR3 contains 15 residues. The germline V gene has CDR1 SGHRS and CDR2 YFSETQ.

This clone showed up just once. This chain links TRBV18 with TRBJ1-1; possible D gene TRBD1, 6 bases. Looked up from germline, CDR1 is KGHSH and CDR2 is LQKENI. V dropped 6 bases and J dropped 5 bases, with 16 bases sitting between them. CDR3 size: 14 residues. This chain's CDR3 is CASSHGGGYTEAFF. The CDR3 region has the DNA TGTGCCAGCTCCCACGGCGGGGGCTATACTGAAGCTTTCTTT.

The chain joins TRBV19 to TRBJ1-6, with 9 nucleotides matching TRBD1. The V and J ends lost 1 base and 7 bases, in that order; junction bases with no gene match: 8. The CDR3 has 17 amino acids. The germline V gene encodes CDR1 LNHDA and CDR2 SQIVND (reference sequence). This chain's CDR3 is CASSIASRGQGNSPLHF. In DNA, the CDR3 is TGTGCCAGTAGTATAGCATCCAGGGGACAGGGAAATTCACCCCTCCACTTT.

The CDR3 sequence is CASSVVPEGLGNTIYF. Written as DNA, the CDR3 is TGTGCCAGCAGCGTAGTCCCGGAGGGACTTGGAAACACCATATATTTT. The chain combines TRBV9 with TRBJ1-3; D may be TRBD1 (5 bases). V was cut by 0 bases and J by 3 bases, with 13 bases left in between. This CDR3 region has 16 residues. Germline loops: CDR1 SGDLS, CDR2 YYNGEE.